Below, 32 T cell receptor beta chains from the same sample are listed, as sequenced in a study of T-cell memory formation after mild COVID-19. TCRdb called the 5' RACE reads again in MiXCR, with one record for every CDR3 protein. The table lists 200,000 to 300,000 distinct CDR3 sequences, approximately 16% of them singletons. The specimen was PBMCs or a T cell subset sorted from them (not recorded which). The receptors derive from a man aged 18 to 30 who had mild COVID-19 (a few samples of this study predate the infection). Cell type and time point are not known.

The CDR3 sequence: CASSQERAGGTDTQYF. The CDR3 DNA reads TGCGCCAGCAGCCAAGAGCGAGCGGGAGGCACAGATACGCAGTATTTT. V and J are TRBV4-3 and TRBJ2-3, with 8 bases matching TRBD2. The V and J ends lost 0 bases and 1 base, in that order; junction bases with no gene match: 3. CDR3 length equals 16 residues. Germline V gene lookup returns CDR1 LGHNA and CDR2 YSLEER.

This chain connects TRBV5-1 to TRBJ2-1, with 10 bases matching TRBD1. The junction had 11 bases not matched to a gene; V was cut back by 2 bases and J by 9 bases. Germline-derived CDR1 and CDR2 are SGHRS and YFSETQ. The CDR3 extends over 16 amino acids. This CDR3 is CASSLTAGTGVAEQFF. As DNA, the CDR3 is TGCGCCAGCAGCTTAACCGCCGGGACAGGGGTCGCTGAGCAGTTCTTC.

This sequence joins TRBV6-1 and TRBJ1-6; D may be TRBD1 (5 bases). CDR3 length: 13 amino acids. V lost 3 bases and J lost 8, with 8 bases in between. Germline CDR1 is MNHNS and CDR2 is SASEGT. CDR3 sequence reads: CASSEGGDSPLHF. The CDR3 DNA sequence: TGTGCCAGCAGTGAGGGGGGAGATTCACCCCTCCACTTT.

This clonotype was observed a handful of times. The chain employs TRBV27 and TRBJ1-6; TRBD1 matches 7 bases. Germline values: CDR1 MNHEY, CDR2 SMNVEV (reference sequence). The CDR3 totals 13 residues. J was trimmed by 10 bases and V by 7 bases; bases with no gene match: 7. The CDR3 DNA follows: TGTGCCAGCACCCTCGGGACAGCCTCACCCCTCCACTTT. This translates into CASTLGTASPLHF.

This clonotype was counted ten times or more. An end of the junction differs from the germline gene, which may be a read error. This chain uses TRBV7-7 with TRBJ2-1; the D gene could be TRBD1 or TRBD2 (5 bases each). Germline V gene sequence: CDR1 SSHAT, CDR2 FNYEAQ (reference sequence). The CDR3 loop spans 14 amino acids. In DNA form, the CDR3 reads TGTGCTAGCAGCTACGGACCCGTTGGGGGTGAGCAGTTCTTC. This gives the protein CASSYGPVGGEQFF.

The CDR3 nucleotides read TGTGCCACCAGTGATCCACGACAGGCAACAGATACGCAGTATTTT. Its translation is CATSDPRQATDTQYF. The chain links TRBV24-1 to TRBJ2-3; a possible D gene is TRBD1 (6 bases). The CDR3 covers 15 residues. V was pared by 3 bases and J by 3 bases, with 12 bases between. Germline V CDR1 and CDR2: KGHDR, SFDVKD.

At least ten counts were recorded for this clonotype. The V gene is TRBV4-1, the J gene TRBJ2-7; weak D call: TRBD1 (5 bases). This CDR3 has 12 residues. Germline CDR1 and CDR2: MGHRA and YSYEKL. Trimming removed 6 bases from V and 7 bases from J, with 13 bases in between. The CDR3 DNA sequence: TGCGCCAGCAGTGGCAGGGTGGGAGAGCAGTACTTC. This translates into CASSGRVGEQYF.

The chain links TRBV7-3 to TRBJ2-3, with 8 nucleotides matching TRBD1. Germline CDR1 reads SGHTA; CDR2 reads FQGTGA. The CDR3 loop spans 15 amino acids. After removal of 4 bases from V and 2 bases from J, the junction contained 5 bases not matched to a gene. The DNA of the CDR3 is TGTGCCAGCAGCTACGGACAGGGCCACACAGATACGCAGTATTTT. As protein: CASSYGQGHTDTQYF.

The rearrangement links TRBV20-1 to TRBJ2-7; D unclear. Looked up from germline, CDR1 is DFQATT and CDR2 is SNEGSKA (reference sequence). V lost 2 bases to trimming and J lost 3 bases, with 14 bases between them. The CDR3 is 14 residues long. The CDR3 reads CSARRREQFYEQYF. DNA of the CDR3: TGCAGTGCTAGAAGGCGTGAACAGTTCTACGAGCAGTACTTC.

This clonotype was seen a handful of times. This chain uses TRBV18 with TRBJ1-6; D possibly corresponds to TRBD1 (5 bases). The germline CDR1 and CDR2 sequences are KGHSH and LQKENI. V shed 1 base and J shed 9 bases, with 16 bases lying between them. CDR3 length: 16 amino acids. This CDR3 is CASSPQDRSVGSPLHF. The CDR3 DNA reads TGTGCCAGCTCACCACAAGACAGATCGGTGGGTTCACCCCTCCACTTT.

This clonotype came up a few times. The gene calls are TRBV2 and TRBJ2-1, with D perhaps matching TRBD1 (6 bases). Germline values: CDR1 SNHLY, CDR2 FYNNEI. This CDR3 spans 14 amino acids. Trimming pared 5 bases from V and 0 bases from J, leaving 8 bases between. CDR3 nucleotide sequence: TGTGCCAGCAGTCAACAGGGCTCCTACAATGAGCAGTTCTTC. This translates into CASSQQGSYNEQFF. Based on the CDR3 plus reference TRBV2 and TRBJ2-1, the full variable domain is EPEVTQTPSHQVTQMGQEVILRCVPISNHLYFYWYRQILGQKVEFLVSFYNNEISEKSEIFDDQFSVERPDGSNFTLKIRSTKLEDSAMYFCASSQQGSYNEQFFGPGTRLTVL.

Only a few counts were recorded for this clonotype. CDR3 bases: TGTGCCACGGGACAGGGAGGAGAGACCCAGTACTTC. It yields the protein CATGQGGETQYF. This chain links TRBV10-3 with TRBJ2-5; 9 nucleotides line up with TRBD1. The V segment lost 10 bases and the J segment 4 bases; nucleotides outside the gene matches: 4. Germline V lookup: CDR1 ENHRY, CDR2 SYGVKD. This CDR3 has 12 residues.

The chain has TRBV4-3 and TRBJ1-1; 8 bases agree with TRBD1. After removal of 4 bases from V and 1 base from J, the junction contained 2 bases not matched to a gene. CDR3 length: 14 residues. CDR1 and CDR2 (germline): LGHNA, YSLEER. The CDR3 bases are TGCGCCAGCAGCCCGACAGGGGCGAACACTGAAGCTTTCTTT. It encodes CASSPTGANTEAFF.

This clonotype was counted between two and nine times. The gene calls are TRBV2 and TRBJ2-2, with 9 bases matching TRBD2. Trimming took 7 bases from V and 2 from J; bases not matched to a gene: 8. CDR1 and CDR2 (germline): SNHLY, FYNNEI. The length of the CDR3 is 16 residues. CDR3 loop: CASTPTSGLNTGELFF. Written as DNA, the CDR3 is TGTGCCAGCACTCCCACTAGCGGGTTAAACACCGGGGAGCTGTTTTTT.

This clonotype came up a few times. The CDR3 loop reads CASSEAGQGGGYTF. In DNA, the CDR3 is TGTGCCAGCAGTGAAGCAGGACAGGGAGGTGGCTACACCTTC. The genes are TRBV6-1 and TRBJ1-2, with 8 positions matching TRBD1. Germline V gene sequence: CDR1 MNHNS, CDR2 SASEGT. V lost 0 bases and J lost 7; bases outside the gene matches: 4. The CDR3 has 14 amino acids.

J is TRBJ2-2 and V is TRBV6-6; the D is unclear. CDR3 length: 15 amino acids. V was trimmed by 7 bases and J by 5 bases, leaving 17 bases between them. Germline lookup yields CDR1 MNHNY and CDR2 SVGAGI (reference sequence). In nucleotides, the CDR3 is TGTGCCAGCAAAAAACCAAACCTGAGAACCGGGGAGCTGTTTTTT. Its translation is CASKKPNLRTGELFF.

This clonotype has a handful of counts. The rearrangement links TRBV18 to TRBJ2-7; no definite D call. The CDR3 consists of 13 residues. Germline loops: CDR1 KGHSH, CDR2 LQKENI. V was pared by 2 bases and J by 5 bases, with 10 bases between. The CDR3 reads CASSPISANEQYF. DNA for the CDR3: TGTGCCAGCTCACCAATTTCCGCGAACGAGCAGTACTTC.

In this sample, this clonotype turned up a few times. The rearrangement joins TRBV11-3 to TRBJ2-3; the D call may be TRBD1 or TRBD2 (5 bases each). The CDR3 length is 15 residues. Looked up from germline, CDR1 is SGHNT and CDR2 is YENEEA. V was shortened by 1 base and J by 8 bases, with 16 bases between the two germline ends. CDR3 sequence (DNA): TGTGCCAGCAGCTTAGCCCCGGGGCTTTACCCTACGCAGTATTTT. Translation: CASSLAPGLYPTQYF.

CDR3 in DNA: TGTGCCAGCACCCCCTCTGGGGGGATTCAAGAGACCCAGTACTTC. Translated, it gives CASTPSGGIQETQYF. The chain joins TRBV6-5 to TRBJ2-5, with D maybe TRBD2 (6 bases). CDR3 size: 15 residues. Germline lookup yields CDR1 MNHEY and CDR2 SVGAGI. V was cut by 7 bases and J by 2 bases, with 17 bases left in between.

This clonotype was seen only a few times. The chain employs TRBV7-9 and TRBJ2-2, with TRBD1 matching over 7 bases. The CDR3 is made up of 15 amino acids. The germline V gene encodes CDR1 SEHNR and CDR2 FQNEAQ (reference sequence). J gave up 5 bases and V 2 bases, and 5 bases lay outside the gene matches. CDR3 DNA: TGTGCCAGCAGCTTATTGAGGGGGCCTACCGGGGAGCTGTTTTTT. Its translation: CASSLLRGPTGELFF.

This clonotype appeared a few times. V usage is TRBV5-1 and J usage is TRBJ1-2, with a weak D call TRBD1 (5 bases). The CDR3 contains 14 residues. From germline, CDR1 is SGHRS and CDR2 YFSETQ. Trimming removed 3 bases from V and 8 bases from J, with 17 bases in between. CDR3 sequence reads: CASSSSGTGGGYTF. The CDR3 DNA reads TGCGCCAGCAGCTCGTCCGGGACCGGGGGAGGCTACACCTTC.

The rearrangement links TRBV29-1 to TRBJ1-1, with D hard to call. The CDR3 spans 13 residues. V was trimmed by 5 bases and J by 1 base, leaving 11 bases between them. Germline lookup yields CDR1 SQVTM and CDR2 ANQGSEA. The CDR3 DNA is TGCAGCGTTCGGCAAAATCGGAACACTGAAGCTTTCTTT. It translates to CSVRQNRNTEAFF. Supplemented by reference TRBV29-1 and TRBJ1-1, the full variable domain reads SAVISQKPSRDICQRGTSLTIQCQVDSQVTMMFWYRQQPGQSLTLIATANQGSEATYESGFVIDKFPISRPNLTFSTLTVSNMSPEDSSIYLCSVRQNRNTEAFFGQGTRLTVV.

The rearrangement links TRBV5-1 to TRBJ2-1, with D possibly matching TRBD2 (6 bases). The ends were cut back, 2 bases at V and 8 bases at J, with 20 bases in the middle. There are 16 residues in the CDR3. Per the germline V gene, CDR1 is SGHRS and CDR2 is YFSETQ. The CDR3 DNA sequence: TGCGCCAGCAGCTTCGGACTATCCCTGCAAAGCGATGAGCAGTTCTTC. This translates into CASSFGLSLQSDEQFF.

This clonotype was picked up many times. The gene calls are TRBV7-6 and TRBJ2-2; TRBD1 matches 11 bases. This CDR3 region has 15 residues. Germline V gene sequence: CDR1 SGHVS, CDR2 FNYEAQ. V gave up 4 bases and J gave up 4 bases; unmatched junction bases: 2. The CDR3 bases are TGTGCCAGCAGCTCGGGACAGGGGGGCACCGGGGAGCTGTTTTTT. Protein sequence: CASSSGQGGTGELFF.

This clonotype was picked up many times. The gene calls are TRBV12-3 or TRBV12-4 and TRBJ2-2, with a possible D match to TRBD1 (5 bases). The V end was cut by 5 bases, the J end by 4 bases, with 14 bases between. CDR3 size: 15 residues. The CDR3 DNA reads TGTGCCAGCAGTGCCTCGATAGGGGTCACCGGGGAGCTGTTTTTT. This translates into CASSASIGVTGELFF.

This clonotype was seen more than once but under ten times. The chain joins TRBV4-1 to TRBJ1-3; no firm D call. The CDR3 consists of 15 residues. V was cut by 0 bases and J by 1 base, with 7 bases left in between. Germline lookup yields CDR1 MGHRA and CDR2 YSYEKL. CDR3 region: CASSQDGGSGNTIYF. The CDR3 DNA is TGCGCCAGCAGCCAAGACGGCGGGTCTGGAAACACCATATATTTT.

The chain links TRBV11-2 to TRBJ1-1; no definite D call. From germline, CDR1 is SGHAT and CDR2 FQNNGV. CDR3 length: 13 amino acids. Between the trimmed V and J ends, which lost 7 bases and 0 bases, there was a span of 9 bases. The CDR3: CASTFRMNTEAFF. CDR3 DNA: TGTGCCAGCACATTCAGGATGAACACTGAAGCTTTCTTT.

This chain joins TRBV5-1 and TRBJ2-5; 7 bases align to TRBD1. V shed 4 bases, J shed 4 bases, and the junction held 10 bases outside the gene matches. The CDR3 is 15 amino acids. Germline lookup yields CDR1 SGHRS and CDR2 YFSETQ. In DNA form, the CDR3 reads TGCGCCAGCAGCCACGGGGCAGCAGGGGGAGAGACCCAGTACTTC. Amino acid sequence: CASSHGAAGGETQYF.

Many counts were recorded for this clonotype. One junction end does not reproduce the germline sequence, and a read error may be involved. This chain connects TRBV29-1 to TRBJ1-1, with D perhaps matching TRBD1 (5 bases). Germline loops: CDR1 SQVTM, CDR2 ANQGSEA. CDR3 length equals 11 residues. The CDR3 spells CTGLRNTEAFF. DNA of the CDR3: TGTACAGGTCTGAGGAACACTGAAGCTTTCTTT.

A few counts support this clonotype. The gene calls are TRBV29-1 and TRBJ2-7; D is unresolved. V was clipped by 3 bases and J by 12 bases, with 21 bases between them. Germline V gene sequence: CDR1 SQVTM, CDR2 ANQGSEA. The CDR3 is made up of 13 amino acids. In DNA, the CDR3 is TGCAGCGTTGATAACGGTTTAGGCTCGGTCGGGTACTTC. This sequence encodes CSVDNGLGSVGYF.

The chain couples TRBV11-2 to TRBJ2-3; 9 bases agree with TRBD1. The CDR3 sequence is 17 residues long. The germline CDR1 and CDR2 sequences are SGHAT and FQNNGV. With V trimmed by 2 bases and J by 1 base, 7 bases remained unmatched. CDR3 amino acids: CASSLTPRTGGTDTQYF. The CDR3 nucleotides read TGTGCCAGCAGCTTAACCCCAAGGACAGGGGGCACAGATACGCAGTATTTT.

The V and J genes are TRBV5-1 and TRBJ1-6; maybe TRBD1 (6 bases). The CDR3 consists of 15 residues. Trimming stripped 4 bases from V and 6 bases from J, with 14 bases between. Germline-derived CDR1 and CDR2 are SGHRS and YFSETQ. The CDR3 here is CASSRQDSPNSPLHF. The CDR3, as DNA: TGCGCCAGCAGCAGGCAGGACAGTCCTAATTCACCCCTCCACTTT.